Included here is one TCR beta chain sequence, with context. Its antigen remains unidentified. The source of the sample is a study of cytomegalovirus exposure and HLA in healthy donors. Study in general: The approximately 110 validation repertoires used a platform that matched the one used for the roughly 700 first-cohort repertoires, as a later analysis reported. General observations from the study: Cytomegalovirus status, reportedly, was diagnosed with high specificity and sensitivity by the classifier. The study labeled more than 150 TCR beta chains cytomegalovirus-associated. In vitro data verified three CMV-associated chains as specific for CMV antigens.

Germline-derived CDR1 and CDR2 are GTSNPN and SVGIG (reference sequence). CDR3 length: 13 residues. With 7 bases clipped from V and 5 bases from J, the junction kept 10 bases outside the gene matches. Clones were read by immunoSEQ multiplex PCR, and TCRdb kept only the in-frame ones, dropping some. The profile shows over 200,000 clones, 88% of them singletons. The chain has TRBV30 and TRBJ1-1, with 7 bases matching TRBD1. The specimen sequenced was PBMCs. This clonotype originated in a woman under 30 in good health and CMV-seronegative. This chain's CDR3 is CASEFRGETEAFF. Here the CDR3 DNA reads TGTGCCTCGGAATTCAGGGGGGAGACTGAAGCTTTCTTT.